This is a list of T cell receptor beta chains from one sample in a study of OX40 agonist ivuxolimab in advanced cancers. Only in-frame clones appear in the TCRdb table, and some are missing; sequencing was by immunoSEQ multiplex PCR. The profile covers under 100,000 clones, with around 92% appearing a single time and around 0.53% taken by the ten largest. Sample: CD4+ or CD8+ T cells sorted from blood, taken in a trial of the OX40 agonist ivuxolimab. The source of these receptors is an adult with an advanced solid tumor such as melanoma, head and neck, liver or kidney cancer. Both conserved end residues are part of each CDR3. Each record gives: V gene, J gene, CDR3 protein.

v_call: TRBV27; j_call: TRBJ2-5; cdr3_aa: CASSLSQREGQETQYF
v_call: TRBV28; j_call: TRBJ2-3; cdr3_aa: CASGGGPTDTQYF
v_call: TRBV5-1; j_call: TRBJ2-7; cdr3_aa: CASSLPGTSGEGYF
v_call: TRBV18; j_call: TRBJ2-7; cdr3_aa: CASSPPGQGYEQYF
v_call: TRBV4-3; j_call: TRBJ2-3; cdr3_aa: CASSQEYSAGATDTQYF
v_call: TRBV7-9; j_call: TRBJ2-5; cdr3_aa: CASSPFSGRAGETQYF
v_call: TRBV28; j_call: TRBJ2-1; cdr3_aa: CASSFREKFGVYNEQFF
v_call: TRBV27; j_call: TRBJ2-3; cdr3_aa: CASSGTSGFGTPTDTQYF
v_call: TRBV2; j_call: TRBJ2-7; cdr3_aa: CASPRGPGQPYEQYF
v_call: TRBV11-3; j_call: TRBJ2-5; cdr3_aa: CASSPQGLQETQYF
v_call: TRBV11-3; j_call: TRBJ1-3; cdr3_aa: CASSPQDRTGNTIYF
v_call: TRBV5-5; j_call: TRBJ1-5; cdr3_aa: CASSSRQETNQPQHF
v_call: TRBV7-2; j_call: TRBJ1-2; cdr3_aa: CASSLAQSTGHGYTF
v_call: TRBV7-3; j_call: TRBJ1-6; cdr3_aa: CASSLLGQTNSPLHF
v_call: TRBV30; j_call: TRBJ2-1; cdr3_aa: CAWSQGGGVVF
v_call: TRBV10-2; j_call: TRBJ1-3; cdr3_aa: CASRDRGSGNTIYF
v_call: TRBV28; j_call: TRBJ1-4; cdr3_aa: CASSALGTGYEKLFF
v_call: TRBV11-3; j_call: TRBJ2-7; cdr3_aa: CASSLVAGIYEQYF
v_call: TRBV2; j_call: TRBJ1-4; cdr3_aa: CASSAPGTWEKLFF
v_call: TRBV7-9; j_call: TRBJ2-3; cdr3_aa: CASSLGSGTDTQYF
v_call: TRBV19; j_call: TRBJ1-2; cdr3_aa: CASSILMTGNYGYTF
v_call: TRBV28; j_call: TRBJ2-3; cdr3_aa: CASSSSFLGGQGSDTQYF
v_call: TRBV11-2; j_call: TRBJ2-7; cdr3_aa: CASSSGGYRGTTTYEQYF
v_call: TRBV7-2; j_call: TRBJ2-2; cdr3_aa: CASSPYTGELFF
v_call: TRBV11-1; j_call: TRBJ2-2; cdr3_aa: CASSLLRGSGGELFF
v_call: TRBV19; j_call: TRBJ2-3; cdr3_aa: CASSGTEAGFTDTQYF
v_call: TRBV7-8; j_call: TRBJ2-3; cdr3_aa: CASSLAAHTDTQYF
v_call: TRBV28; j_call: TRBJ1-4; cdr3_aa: CASSFNEKLFF
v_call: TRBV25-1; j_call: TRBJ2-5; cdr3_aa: CASSEYGRSQETQYF
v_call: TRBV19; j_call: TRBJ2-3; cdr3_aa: CASSGSSRARTDTQYF
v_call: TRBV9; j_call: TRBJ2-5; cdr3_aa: CASSALAGGEETQYF
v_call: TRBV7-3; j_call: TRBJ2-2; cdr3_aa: CASNRGVLAGGTGELFF
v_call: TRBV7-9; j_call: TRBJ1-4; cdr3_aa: CASSLGDSRNEKLFF
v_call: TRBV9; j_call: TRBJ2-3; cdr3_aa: CASSVLMWGQGADTQYF
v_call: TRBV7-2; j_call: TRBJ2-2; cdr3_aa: CASSLAGLNTGELFF
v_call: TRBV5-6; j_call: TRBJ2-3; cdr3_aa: CASSAHGGAVADTQYF
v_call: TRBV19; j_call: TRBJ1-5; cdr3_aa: CASSTRQGAWQPQHF
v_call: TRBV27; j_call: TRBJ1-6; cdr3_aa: CASSTRSGGSPLHF
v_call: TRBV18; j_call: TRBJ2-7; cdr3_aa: CASSPSVDEQYF
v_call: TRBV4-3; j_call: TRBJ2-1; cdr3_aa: CASSQESGNEQFF